This record concerns one T cell receptor (beta chain) sequence. Its antigen remains unknown. Germline and junction disagree at one end, which may indicate a read error. The record originates from a study of cytomegalovirus exposure and HLA in healthy donors. Turning to the study itself: Early released data had around 89 million unique TCRs, all coming from HLA-typed donors.

Study-wide results and limits: When a later analysis was performed, an Asian-associated ancestry cluster reportedly had fewer N-insertions than the roughly 670-donor mean.

The PCR employed 60 Vbeta primers together with 13 Jbeta primers. Method: immunoSEQ multiplex PCR; TCRdb's copy keeps in-frame clones and lacks some. This table has about 190,000 clones, 65% to 80% appearing once. The sample comprised PBMCs. The sequence derives from a man aged 25 to 40 in good health and CMV-seropositive.

The CDR3 spells CASSVSGSYEQYF. The CDR3 DNA is TGTGCTAGCAGCGTAAGCGGGAGTTACGAGCAGTACTTC. The rearrangement joins TRBV7-7 to TRBJ2-7; 8 bases fit TRBD2. Germline CDR1 reads SSHAT; CDR2 reads FNYEAQ (reference sequence). CDR3 length: 13 amino acids.